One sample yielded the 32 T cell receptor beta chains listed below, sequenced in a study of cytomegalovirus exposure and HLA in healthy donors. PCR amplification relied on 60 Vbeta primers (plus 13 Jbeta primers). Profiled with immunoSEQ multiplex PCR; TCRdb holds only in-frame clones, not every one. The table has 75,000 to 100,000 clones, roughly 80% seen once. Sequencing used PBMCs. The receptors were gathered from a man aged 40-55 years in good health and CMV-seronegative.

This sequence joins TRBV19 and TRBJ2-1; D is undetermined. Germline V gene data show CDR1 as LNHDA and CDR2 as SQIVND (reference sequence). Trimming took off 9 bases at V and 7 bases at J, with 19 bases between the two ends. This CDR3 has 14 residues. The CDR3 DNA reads TGTGCCAGGCCCCGGGTCCCGAATGGGAATGAGCAGTTCTTC. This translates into CARPRVPNGNEQFF.

The CDR3 loop is CASSLTFSQGFSYEQYF. CDR3 DNA sequence: TGCGCCAGCAGCTTGACTTTCTCACAGGGATTCAGCTACGAGCAGTACTTC. The chain has TRBV5-1 and TRBJ2-7; TRBD1 might be the D (6 bases). Germline V gives CDR1 SGHRS, CDR2 YFSETQ. This CDR3 is built from 17 residues. Deletions cut 1 base from V and 3 bases from J, with 20 bases between.

CDR3 bases: TGTGCCAGCAGCTTAGCGGGAGGGCGCCACGAGCAGTACTTC. Encoded protein: CASSLAGGRHEQYF. The chain recombines TRBV28 with TRBJ2-5; 11 nucleotides line up with TRBD2. Gene TRBJ2-7 matches the end of the DNA better, so the J call may be wrong. The CDR3 is made up of 14 amino acids. Germline V CDR1 and CDR2: MDHEN, SYDVKM.

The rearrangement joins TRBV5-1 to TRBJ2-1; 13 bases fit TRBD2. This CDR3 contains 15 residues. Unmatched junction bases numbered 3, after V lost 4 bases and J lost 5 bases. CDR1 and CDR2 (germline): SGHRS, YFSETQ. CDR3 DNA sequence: TGCGCCAGCAGCGGACTAGCGGGGGCTAACAATGAGCAGTTCTTC. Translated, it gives CASSGLAGANNEQFF.

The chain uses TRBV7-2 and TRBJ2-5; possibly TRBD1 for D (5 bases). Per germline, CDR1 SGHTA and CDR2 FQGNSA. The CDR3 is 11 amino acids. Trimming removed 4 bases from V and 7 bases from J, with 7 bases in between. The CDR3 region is CASSSRGTQYF. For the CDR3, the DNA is TGTGCCAGCAGCTCAAGGGGGACCCAGTACTTC.

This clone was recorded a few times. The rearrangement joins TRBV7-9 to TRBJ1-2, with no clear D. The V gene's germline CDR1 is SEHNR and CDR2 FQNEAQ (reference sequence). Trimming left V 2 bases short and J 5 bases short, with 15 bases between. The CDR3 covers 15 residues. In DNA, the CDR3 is TGTGCCAGCAGCTTACCAGGACGGACTAGTTATGGCTACACCTTC. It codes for CASSLPGRTSYGYTF.

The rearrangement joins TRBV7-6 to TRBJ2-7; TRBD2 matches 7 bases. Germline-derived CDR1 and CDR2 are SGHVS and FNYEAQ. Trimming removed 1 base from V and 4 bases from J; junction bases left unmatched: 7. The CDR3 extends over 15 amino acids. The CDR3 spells CASSLVEGGVYEQYF. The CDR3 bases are TGTGCCAGCAGCTTAGTAGAGGGAGGGGTTTACGAGCAGTACTTC.

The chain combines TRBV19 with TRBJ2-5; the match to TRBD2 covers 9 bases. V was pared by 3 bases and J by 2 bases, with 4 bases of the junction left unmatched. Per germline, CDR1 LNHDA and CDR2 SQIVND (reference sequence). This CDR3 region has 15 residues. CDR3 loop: CASSMSSGEQETQYF. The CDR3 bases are TGTGCCAGTAGTATGTCTAGCGGGGAACAAGAGACCCAGTACTTC. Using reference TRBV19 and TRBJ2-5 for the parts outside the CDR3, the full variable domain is DGGITQSPKYLFRKEGQNVTLSCEQNLNHDAMYWYRQDPGQGLRLIYYSQIVNDFQKGDIAEGYSVSREKKESFPLTVTSAQKNPTAFYLCASSMSSGEQETQYFGPGTRLLVL.

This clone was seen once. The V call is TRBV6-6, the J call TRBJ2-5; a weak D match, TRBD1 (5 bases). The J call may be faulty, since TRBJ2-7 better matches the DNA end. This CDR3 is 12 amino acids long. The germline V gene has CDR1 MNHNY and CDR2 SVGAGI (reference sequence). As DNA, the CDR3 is TGTGCCAGCAGGCAACAGGCGTACGAGCAGTACTTC. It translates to CASRQQAYEQYF.

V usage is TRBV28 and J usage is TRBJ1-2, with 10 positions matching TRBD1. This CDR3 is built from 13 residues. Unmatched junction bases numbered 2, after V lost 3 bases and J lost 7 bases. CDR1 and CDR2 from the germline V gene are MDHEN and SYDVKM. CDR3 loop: CASSLGQGSGYTF. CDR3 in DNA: TGTGCCAGCAGTTTGGGACAGGGGTCTGGCTACACCTTC.

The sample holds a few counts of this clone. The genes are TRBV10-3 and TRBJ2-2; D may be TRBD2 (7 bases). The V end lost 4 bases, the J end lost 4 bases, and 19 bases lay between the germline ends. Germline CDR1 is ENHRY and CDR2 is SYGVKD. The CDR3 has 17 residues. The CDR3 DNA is TGTGCCATCAGTGTTCGGGGGGCCGCCTCGGGCACCGGGGAGCTGTTTTTT. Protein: CAISVRGAASGTGELFF.

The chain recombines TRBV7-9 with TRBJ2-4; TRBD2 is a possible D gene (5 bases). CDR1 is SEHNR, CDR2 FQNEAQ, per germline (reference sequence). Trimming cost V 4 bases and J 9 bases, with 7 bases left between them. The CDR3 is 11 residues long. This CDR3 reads CASSSAGIQYF. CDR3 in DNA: TGTGCCAGCAGCTCCGCGGGCATTCAGTACTTC.

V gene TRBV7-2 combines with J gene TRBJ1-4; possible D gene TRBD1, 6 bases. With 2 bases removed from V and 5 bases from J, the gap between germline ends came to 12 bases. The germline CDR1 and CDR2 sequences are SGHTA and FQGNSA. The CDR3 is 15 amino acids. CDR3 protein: CASSLRGQGNEKLFF. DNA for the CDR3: TGTGCCAGCAGCTTAAGAGGGCAGGGGAATGAAAAACTGTTTTTT.

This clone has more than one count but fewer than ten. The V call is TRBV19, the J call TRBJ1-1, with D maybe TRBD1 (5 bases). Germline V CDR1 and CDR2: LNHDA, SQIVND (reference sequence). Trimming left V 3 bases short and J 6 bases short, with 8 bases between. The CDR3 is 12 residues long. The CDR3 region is CASSITGAEAFF. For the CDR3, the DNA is TGTGCCAGTAGTATCACGGGGGCTGAAGCTTTCTTT.

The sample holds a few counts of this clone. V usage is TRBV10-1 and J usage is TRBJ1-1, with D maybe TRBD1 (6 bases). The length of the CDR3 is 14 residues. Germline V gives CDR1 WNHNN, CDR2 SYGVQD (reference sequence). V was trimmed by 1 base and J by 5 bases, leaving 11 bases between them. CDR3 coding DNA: TGCGCCAGCAGTGAGTATCAGGGGCTTACTGAAGCTTTCTTT. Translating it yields CASSEYQGLTEAFF.

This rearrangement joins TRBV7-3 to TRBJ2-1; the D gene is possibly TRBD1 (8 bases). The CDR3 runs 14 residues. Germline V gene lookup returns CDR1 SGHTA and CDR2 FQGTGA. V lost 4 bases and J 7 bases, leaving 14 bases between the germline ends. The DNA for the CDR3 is TGTGCCAGCAGCTCCGGACAGGGAGGGAATGAGCAGTTCTTC. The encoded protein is CASSSGQGGNEQFF.

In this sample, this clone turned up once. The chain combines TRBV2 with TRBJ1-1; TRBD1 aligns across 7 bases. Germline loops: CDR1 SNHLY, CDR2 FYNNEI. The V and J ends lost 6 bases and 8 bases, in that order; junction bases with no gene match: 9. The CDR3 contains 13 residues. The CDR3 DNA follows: TGTGCCAGCAGGAGGGACAGCCAGGCCGAAGCTTTCTTT. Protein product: CASRRDSQAEAFF.

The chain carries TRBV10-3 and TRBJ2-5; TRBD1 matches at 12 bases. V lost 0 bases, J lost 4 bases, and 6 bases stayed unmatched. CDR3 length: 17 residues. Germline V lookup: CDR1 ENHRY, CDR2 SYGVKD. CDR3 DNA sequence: TGTGCCATCAGTGAGTCTTCGGGACAGGGGGCACGAGAGACCCAGTACTTC. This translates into CAISESSGQGARETQYF.

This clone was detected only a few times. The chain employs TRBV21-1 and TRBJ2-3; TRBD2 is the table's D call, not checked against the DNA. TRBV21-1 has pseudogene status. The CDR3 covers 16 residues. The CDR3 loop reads CASSTTSGVSTDTQYF. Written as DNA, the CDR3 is TGTGCCAGCAGCACGACTAGCGGGGTTAGCACAGATACGCAGTATTTT.

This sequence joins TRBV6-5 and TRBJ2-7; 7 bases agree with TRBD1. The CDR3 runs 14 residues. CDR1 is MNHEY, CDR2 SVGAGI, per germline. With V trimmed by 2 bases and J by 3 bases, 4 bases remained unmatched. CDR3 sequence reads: CASSYLTGDYEQYF. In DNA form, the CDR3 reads TGTGCCAGCAGTTACCTAACAGGGGACTACGAGCAGTACTTC.

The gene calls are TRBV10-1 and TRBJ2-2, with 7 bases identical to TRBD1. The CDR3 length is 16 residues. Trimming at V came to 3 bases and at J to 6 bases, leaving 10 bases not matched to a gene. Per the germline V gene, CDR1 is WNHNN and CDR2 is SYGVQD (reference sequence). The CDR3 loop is CASSELDREPPGELFF. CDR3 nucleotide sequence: TGCGCCAGCAGTGAACTCGACAGGGAACCCCCCGGGGAGCTGTTTTTT.

This CDR3 is CASSQDQGANTGELFF. DNA of the CDR3: TGCGCCAGCAGCCAAGATCAGGGGGCGAACACCGGGGAGCTGTTTTTT. The chain has TRBV4-1 and TRBJ2-2; 7 positions agree with TRBD1. Germline CDR1 reads MGHRA; CDR2 reads YSYEKL. The V gene end was trimmed by 0 bases and the J gene end by 0 bases; junction bases not matched to a gene: 1. The CDR3 covers 16 residues.

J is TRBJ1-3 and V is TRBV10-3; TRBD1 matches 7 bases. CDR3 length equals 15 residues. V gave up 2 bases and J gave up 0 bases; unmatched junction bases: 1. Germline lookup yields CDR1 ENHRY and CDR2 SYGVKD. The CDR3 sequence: CAISERQGSGNTIYF. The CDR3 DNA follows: TGTGCCATCAGTGAGCGACAGGGCTCTGGAAACACCATATATTTT.

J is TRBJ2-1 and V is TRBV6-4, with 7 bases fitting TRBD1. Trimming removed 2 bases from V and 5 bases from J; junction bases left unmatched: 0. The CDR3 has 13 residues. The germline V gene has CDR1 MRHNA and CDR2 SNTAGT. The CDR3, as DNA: TGTGCCAGCAGTGACAGGGGGCACAATGAGCAGTTCTTC. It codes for CASSDRGHNEQFF.

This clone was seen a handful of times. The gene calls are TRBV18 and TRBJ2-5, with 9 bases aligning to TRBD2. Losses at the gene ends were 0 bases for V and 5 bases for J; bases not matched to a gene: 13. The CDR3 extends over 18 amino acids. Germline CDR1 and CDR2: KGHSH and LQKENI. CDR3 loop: CASSPPGRLAANSETQYF. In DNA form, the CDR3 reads TGTGCCAGCTCACCACCGGGGAGACTAGCGGCGAACTCTGAGACCCAGTACTTC.

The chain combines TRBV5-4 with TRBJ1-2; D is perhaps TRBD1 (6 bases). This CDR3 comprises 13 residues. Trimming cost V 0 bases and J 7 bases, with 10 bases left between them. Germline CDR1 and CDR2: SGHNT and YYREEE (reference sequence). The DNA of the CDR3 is TGTGCCAGCAGCTTGGCAGCAGGGGTTGGCTACACCTTC. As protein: CASSLAAGVGYTF.

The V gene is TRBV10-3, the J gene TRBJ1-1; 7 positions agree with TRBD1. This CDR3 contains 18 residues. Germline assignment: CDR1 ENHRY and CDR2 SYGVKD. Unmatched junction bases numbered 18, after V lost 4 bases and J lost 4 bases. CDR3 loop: CAISVLDRKSSLGTEAFF. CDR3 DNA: TGTGCCATCAGTGTACTGGACAGGAAAAGTAGTTTGGGCACTGAAGCTTTCTTT.

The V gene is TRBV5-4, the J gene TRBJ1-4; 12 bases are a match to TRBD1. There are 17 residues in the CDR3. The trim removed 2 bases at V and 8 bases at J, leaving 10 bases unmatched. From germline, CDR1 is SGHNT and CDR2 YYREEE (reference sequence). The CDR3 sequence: CASSLGTGGVGNEKLFF. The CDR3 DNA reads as TGTGCCAGCAGCTTAGGGACAGGGGGCGTAGGCAACGAAAAACTGTTTTTT.

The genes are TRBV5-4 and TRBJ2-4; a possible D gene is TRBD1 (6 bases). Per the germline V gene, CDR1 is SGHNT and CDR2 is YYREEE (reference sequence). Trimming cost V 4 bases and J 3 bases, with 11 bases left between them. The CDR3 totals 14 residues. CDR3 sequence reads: CASSHADSKNIQYF. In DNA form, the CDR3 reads TGTGCCAGCAGCCATGCGGACAGCAAAAACATTCAGTACTTC.

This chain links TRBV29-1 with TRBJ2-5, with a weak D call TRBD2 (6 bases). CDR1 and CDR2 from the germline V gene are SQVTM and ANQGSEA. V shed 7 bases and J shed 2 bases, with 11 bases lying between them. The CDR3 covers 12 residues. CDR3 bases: TGCAGCGGTGGGACTCCTCAAGAGACCCAGTACTTC. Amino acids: CSGGTPQETQYF.

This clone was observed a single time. CDR3 in amino acids: CASSRDRNTGELFF. The DNA of the CDR3 is TGTGCCAGCAGCCGGGACAGGAACACCGGGGAGCTGTTTTTT. The chain combines TRBV2 with TRBJ2-2; TRBD1 aligns across 7 bases. Germline CDR1 and CDR2: SNHLY and FYNNEI. This CDR3 has 14 residues. Trimming removed 6 bases from V and 1 base from J; junction bases left unmatched: 2.

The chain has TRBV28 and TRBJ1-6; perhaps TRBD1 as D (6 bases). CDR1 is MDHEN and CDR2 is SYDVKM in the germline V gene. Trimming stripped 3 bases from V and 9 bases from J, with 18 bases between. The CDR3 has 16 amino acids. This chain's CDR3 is CASSFVPNRDSSPLHF. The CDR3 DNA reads TGTGCCAGCAGTTTTGTGCCCAACAGGGATAGTTCACCCCTCCACTTT.